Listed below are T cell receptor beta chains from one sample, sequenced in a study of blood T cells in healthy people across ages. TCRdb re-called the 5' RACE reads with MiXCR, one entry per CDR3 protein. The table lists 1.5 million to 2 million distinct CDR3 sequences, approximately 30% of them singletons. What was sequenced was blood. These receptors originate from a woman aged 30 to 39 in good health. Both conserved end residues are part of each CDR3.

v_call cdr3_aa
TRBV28 CASGGRQNEQYF
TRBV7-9 CASSFPLSEQYF
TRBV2 CASGGNIPYEQYF
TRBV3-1 CASSQDLISKTDEQFF
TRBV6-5 CASSKQGTYEQYF
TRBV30 CAWSVREGYGYTF
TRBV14 CASPIPRLDQYF
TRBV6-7 CATEFRASYEQYF
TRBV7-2 CASSTAGVGSYNEQFF
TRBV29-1 CSVGSSAMGKNIQYF
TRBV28 CASSLYRGTSKADEQYF
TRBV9 CASSGNGQGKSPLHF
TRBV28 CASRTGAYNSPLHF
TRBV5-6 CASSRIPTGAYEQYF
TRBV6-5 CANGLAGMETQYF
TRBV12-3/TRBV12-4 CAGNRLAADAQYF
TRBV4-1 CASSHERQTMNTEAFF
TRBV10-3 CAISVEDREQFF
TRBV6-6 CASSYLAHYERYF
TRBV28 CASSLTGQGYGHTF
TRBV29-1 CSVLGFDEAFF
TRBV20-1 CSARDSAGLAYEQYF
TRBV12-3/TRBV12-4 CASSVRTGNTGELFF
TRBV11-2 CASSLVRDTAGGYTF
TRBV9 CASNPLGGLAKETQYF
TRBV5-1 CASSATRGANVLTF
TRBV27 CASSSRPPRGRSYEQYF
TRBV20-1 CSASVPGQGAYEQYF
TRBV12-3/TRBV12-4 CASSLRRGEAFF
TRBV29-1 CSVVLGATTEAFF
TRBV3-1 CASSQDRDPPLHF
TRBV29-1 CSGDSSEGVTQYF
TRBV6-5 CASSSLTSTYSYNEQFF
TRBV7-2 CASSLGPDRSEKLFF
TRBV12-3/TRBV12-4 CASSLEVKGHEQFF
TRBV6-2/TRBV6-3 CASSYSDRAPRWSPLHF
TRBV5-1 CASSLQGRMTEAFF
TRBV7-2 CASSPQPDSTDTQYF
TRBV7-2 CASSLSGGQADTQYF
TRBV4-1 CASSQGVRISYNEQFF
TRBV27 CASKSWKSSYEQYF
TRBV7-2 CASSLRGLMNTEAFF
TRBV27 CASSVWGNQETQYF
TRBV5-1 CASSPTSGVSQEQYF
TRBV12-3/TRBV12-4 CASSLMGTRNQPQHF
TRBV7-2 CASSSFPTLNIQYF
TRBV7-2 CAGSLGFRESLSRYTF
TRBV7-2 CASSSDRGRDTQYF
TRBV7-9 CASSSAVDYEQYF
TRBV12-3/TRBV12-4 CASRSLEGEQFF
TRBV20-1 CSARDLRGWQETQYF
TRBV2 CASMIDRGRENEQFF
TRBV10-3 CAIRREAPYEQYF
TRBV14 CASSHRSGYAEAFF
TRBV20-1 CSANVVAGGGTQYF
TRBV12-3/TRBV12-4 CASSPGLAGLSYEQYF
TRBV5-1 CASSLEGVSETQYF
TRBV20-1 CSASFPAGYEQYF
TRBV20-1 CSARGEGGAVYNEQFF